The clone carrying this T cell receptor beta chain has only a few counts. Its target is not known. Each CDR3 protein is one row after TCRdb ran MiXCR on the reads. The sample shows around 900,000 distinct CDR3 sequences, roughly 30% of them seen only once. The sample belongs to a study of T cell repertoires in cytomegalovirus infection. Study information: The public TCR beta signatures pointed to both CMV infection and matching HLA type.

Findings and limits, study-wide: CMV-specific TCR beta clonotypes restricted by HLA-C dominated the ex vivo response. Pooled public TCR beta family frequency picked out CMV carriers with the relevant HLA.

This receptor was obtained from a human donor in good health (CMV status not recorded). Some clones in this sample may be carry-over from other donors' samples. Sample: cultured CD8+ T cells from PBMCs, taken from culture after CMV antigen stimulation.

CDR3 residues: CASTNILEQYF. CDR3 DNA sequence: TGTGCTAGTACAAACATACTCGAGCAGTACTTC. The chain joins TRBV12-5 to TRBJ2-7, with D unresolved. CDR1 and CDR2 (germline): LGHNT, FRNRAP. This CDR3 comprises 11 residues. Trimming removed 8 bases at V and 6 bases at J, with 11 bases between.